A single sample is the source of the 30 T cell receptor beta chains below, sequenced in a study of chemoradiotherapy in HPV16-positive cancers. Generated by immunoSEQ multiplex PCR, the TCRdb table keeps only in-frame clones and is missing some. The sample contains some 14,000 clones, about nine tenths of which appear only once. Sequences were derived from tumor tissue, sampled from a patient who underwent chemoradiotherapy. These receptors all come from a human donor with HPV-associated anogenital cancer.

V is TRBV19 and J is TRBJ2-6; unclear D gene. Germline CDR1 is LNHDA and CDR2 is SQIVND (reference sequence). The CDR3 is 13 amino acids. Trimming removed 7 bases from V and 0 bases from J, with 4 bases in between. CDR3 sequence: CASTVSGANVLTF. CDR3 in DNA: TGTGCCAGTACCGTCTCTGGGGCCAACGTCCTGACTTTC.

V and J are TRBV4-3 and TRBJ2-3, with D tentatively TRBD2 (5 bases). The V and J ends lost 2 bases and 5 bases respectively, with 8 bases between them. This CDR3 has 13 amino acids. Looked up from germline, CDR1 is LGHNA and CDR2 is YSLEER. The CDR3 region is CASSQSRGDTQYF. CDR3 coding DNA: TGCGCCAGCAGCCAAAGTCGGGGAGATACGCAGTATTTT.

This chain's CDR3 is CAISEGQNTDTQYF. The CDR3 region has the DNA TGTGCCATCAGTGAGGGACAGAACACAGATACGCAGTATTTT. The J gene is TRBJ2-3, the V gene TRBV10-3; perhaps TRBD1 as D (6 bases). V lost 2 bases and J lost 2, with 8 bases in between. Germline loops: CDR1 ENHRY, CDR2 SYGVKD. This CDR3 comprises 14 residues.

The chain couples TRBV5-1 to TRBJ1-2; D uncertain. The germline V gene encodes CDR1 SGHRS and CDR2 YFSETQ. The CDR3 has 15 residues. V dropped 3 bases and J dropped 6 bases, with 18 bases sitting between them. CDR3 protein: CASSSQPGRENGYTF. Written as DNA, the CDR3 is TGCGCCAGCAGCTCTCAACCCGGGAGAGAAAATGGCTACACCTTC.

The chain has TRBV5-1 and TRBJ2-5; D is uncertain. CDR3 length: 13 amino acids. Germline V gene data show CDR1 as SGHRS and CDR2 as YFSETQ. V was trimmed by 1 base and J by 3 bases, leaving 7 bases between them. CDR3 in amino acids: CASSLYAEETQYF. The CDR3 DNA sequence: TGCGCCAGCAGCTTGTACGCAGAAGAGACCCAGTACTTC.

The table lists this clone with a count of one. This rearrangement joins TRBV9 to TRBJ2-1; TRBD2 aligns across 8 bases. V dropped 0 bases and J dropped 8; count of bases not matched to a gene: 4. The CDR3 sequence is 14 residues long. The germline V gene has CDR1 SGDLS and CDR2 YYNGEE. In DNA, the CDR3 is TGTGCCAGCAGCGTAGGCGGGGGGTGGGATGAGCAGTTCTTC. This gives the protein CASSVGGGWDEQFF.

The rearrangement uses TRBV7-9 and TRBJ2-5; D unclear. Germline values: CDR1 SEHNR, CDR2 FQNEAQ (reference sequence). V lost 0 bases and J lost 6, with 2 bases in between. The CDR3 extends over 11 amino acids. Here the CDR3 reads CASSLAQTQYF. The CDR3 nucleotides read TGTGCCAGCAGCTTAGCCCAGACCCAGTACTTC.

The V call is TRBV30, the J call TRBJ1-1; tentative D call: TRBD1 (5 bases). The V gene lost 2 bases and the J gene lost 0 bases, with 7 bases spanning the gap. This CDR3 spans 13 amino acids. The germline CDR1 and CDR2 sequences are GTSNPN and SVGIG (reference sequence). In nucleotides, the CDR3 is TGTGCCTGGAGTAAGGGGTTGAACACTGAAGCTTTCTTT. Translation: CAWSKGLNTEAFF.

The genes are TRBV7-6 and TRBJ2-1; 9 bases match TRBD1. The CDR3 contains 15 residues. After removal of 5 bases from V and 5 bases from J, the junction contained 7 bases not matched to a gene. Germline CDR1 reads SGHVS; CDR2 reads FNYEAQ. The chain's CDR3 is CASSNPRDRDNEQFF. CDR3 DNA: TGTGCCAGCAGCAACCCCCGGGACAGGGACAATGAGCAGTTCTTC.

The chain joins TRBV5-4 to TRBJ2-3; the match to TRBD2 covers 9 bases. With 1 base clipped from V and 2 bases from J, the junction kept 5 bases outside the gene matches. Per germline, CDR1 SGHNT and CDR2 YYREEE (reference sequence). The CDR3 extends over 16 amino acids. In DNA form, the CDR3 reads TGTGCCAGCAGCTTGAAGACTAGCGGTCTCACAGATACGCAGTATTTT. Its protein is CASSLKTSGLTDTQYF. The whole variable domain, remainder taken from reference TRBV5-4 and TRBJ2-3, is ETGVTQSPTHLIKTRGQQVTLRCSSQSGHNTVSWYQQALGQGPQFIFQYYREEENGRGNFPPRFSGLQFPNYSSELNVNALELDDSALYLCASSLKTSGLTDTQYFGPGTRLTVL.

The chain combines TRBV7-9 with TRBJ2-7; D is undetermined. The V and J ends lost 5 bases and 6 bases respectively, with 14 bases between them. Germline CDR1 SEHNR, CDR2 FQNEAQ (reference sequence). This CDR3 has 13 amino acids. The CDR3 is CASSLSTMGEQYF. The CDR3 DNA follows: TGTGCCAGCAGCCTGAGCACCATGGGCGAGCAGTACTTC. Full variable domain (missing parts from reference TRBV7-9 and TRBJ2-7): DTGVSQNPRHKITKRGQNVTFRCDPISEHNRLYWYRQTLGQGPEFLTYFQNEAQLEKSRLLSDRFSAERPKGSFSTLEIQRTEQGDSAMYLCASSLSTMGEQYFGPGTRLTVT.

The CDR3 protein is CASSQPEINTGELFF. Written as DNA, the CDR3 is TGTGCCAGCAGTCAGCCGGAGATAAACACCGGGGAGCTGTTTTTT. This chain uses TRBV6-6 with TRBJ2-2; no firm D call. Germline V gene lookup returns CDR1 MNHNY and CDR2 SVGAGI (reference sequence). The CDR3 sequence is 15 residues long. Trimming removed 5 bases from V and 2 bases from J, with 12 bases in between.

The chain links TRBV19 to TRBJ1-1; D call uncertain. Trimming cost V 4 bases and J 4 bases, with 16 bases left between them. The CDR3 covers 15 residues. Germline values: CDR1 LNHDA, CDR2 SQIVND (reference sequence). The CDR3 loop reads CASSRRGALGTEAFF. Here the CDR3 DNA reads TGTGCCAGTAGTAGGAGAGGCGCCCTGGGCACTGAAGCTTTCTTT.

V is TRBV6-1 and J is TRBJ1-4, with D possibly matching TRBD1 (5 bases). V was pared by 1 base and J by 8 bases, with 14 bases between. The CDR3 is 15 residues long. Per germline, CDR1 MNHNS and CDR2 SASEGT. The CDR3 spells CASSEGRTTGEKLFF. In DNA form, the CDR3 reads TGTGCCAGCAGTGAAGGGAGGACAACGGGGGAAAAACTGTTTTTT.

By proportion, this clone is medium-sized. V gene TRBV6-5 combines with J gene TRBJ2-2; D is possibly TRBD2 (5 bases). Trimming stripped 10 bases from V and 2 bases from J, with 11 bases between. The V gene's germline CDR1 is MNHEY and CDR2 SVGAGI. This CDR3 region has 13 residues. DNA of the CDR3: TGTGCCACCCTAGCCCTAAACACCGGGGAGCTGTTTTTT. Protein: CATLALNTGELFF.

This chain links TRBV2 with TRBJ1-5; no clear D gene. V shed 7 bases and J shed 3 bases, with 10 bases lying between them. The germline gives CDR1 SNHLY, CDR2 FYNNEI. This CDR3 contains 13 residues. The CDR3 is CASKAENNQPQHF. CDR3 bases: TGTGCCAGCAAAGCAGAGAACAATCAGCCCCAGCATTTT.

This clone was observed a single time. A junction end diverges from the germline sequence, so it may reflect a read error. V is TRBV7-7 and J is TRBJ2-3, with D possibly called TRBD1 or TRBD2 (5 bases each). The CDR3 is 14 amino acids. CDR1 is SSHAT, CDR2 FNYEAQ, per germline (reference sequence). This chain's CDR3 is CASSLVGTGDTQYF. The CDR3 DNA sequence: TGTGCTAGCAGCTTAGTGGGGACCGGGGATACGCAGTATTTT.

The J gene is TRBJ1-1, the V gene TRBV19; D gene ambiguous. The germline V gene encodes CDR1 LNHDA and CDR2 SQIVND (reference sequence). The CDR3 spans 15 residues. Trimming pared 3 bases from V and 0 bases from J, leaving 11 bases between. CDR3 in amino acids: CASSIDGIMNTEAFF. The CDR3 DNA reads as TGTGCCAGTAGTATTGACGGCATAATGAACACTGAAGCTTTCTTT. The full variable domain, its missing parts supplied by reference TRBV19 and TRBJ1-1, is DGGITQSPKYLFRKEGQNVTLSCEQNLNHDAMYWYRQDPGQGLRLIYYSQIVNDFQKGDIAEGYSVSREKKESFPLTVTSAQKNPTAFYLCASSIDGIMNTEAFFGQGTRLTVV.

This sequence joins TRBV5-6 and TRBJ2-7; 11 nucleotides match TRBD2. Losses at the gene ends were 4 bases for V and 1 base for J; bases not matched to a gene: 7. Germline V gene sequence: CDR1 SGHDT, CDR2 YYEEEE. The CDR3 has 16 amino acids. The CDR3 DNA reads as TGTGCCAGCAGCCCACTAGCGGGAGTCCTGTCCTACGAGCAGTACTTC. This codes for CASSPLAGVLSYEQYF.

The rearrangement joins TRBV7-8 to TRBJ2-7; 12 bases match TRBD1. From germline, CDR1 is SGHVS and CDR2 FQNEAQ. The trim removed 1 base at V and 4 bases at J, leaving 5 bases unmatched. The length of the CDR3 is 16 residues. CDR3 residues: CASSLEGTGGWYEQYF. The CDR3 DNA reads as TGTGCCAGCAGCTTAGAGGGGACAGGGGGCTGGTACGAGCAGTACTTC.

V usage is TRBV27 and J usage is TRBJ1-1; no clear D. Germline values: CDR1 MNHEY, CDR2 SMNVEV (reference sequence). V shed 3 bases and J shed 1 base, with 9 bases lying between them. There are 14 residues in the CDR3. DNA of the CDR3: TGTGCCAGCAGTTTTTTGAGGCGGAACACTGAAGCTTTCTTT. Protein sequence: CASSFLRRNTEAFF.

Here the CDR3 DNA reads TGTGCCAGCAGCTTTAAAGATACGCAGTATTTT. Amino acids: CASSFKDTQYF. The chain joins TRBV5-5 to TRBJ2-3; D remains unclear. V shed 2 bases and J shed 5 bases, with 3 bases lying between them. The length of the CDR3 is 11 residues. Germline CDR1 is SGHKS and CDR2 is YYEKEE (reference sequence).

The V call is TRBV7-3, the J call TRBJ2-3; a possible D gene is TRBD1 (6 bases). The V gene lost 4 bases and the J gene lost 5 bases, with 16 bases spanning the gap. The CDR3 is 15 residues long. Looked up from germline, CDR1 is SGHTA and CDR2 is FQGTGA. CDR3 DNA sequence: TGTGCCAGCAGCTATCCAGGGGCGCCCGAAGATACGCAGTATTTT. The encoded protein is CASSYPGAPEDTQYF.

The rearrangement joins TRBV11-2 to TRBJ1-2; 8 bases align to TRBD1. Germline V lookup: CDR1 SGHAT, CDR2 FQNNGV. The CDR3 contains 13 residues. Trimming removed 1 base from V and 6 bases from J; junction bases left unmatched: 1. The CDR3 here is CASSLAGGDGYTF. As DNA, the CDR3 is TGTGCCAGCAGCTTAGCAGGGGGCGATGGCTACACCTTC.

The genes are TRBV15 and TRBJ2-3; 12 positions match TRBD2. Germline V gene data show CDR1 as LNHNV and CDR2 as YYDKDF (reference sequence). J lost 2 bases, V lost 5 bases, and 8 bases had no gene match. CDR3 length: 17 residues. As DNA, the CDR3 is TGTGCCACCAGCTGGGTCCGGACTAGCGGGAACACAGATACGCAGTATTTT. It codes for CATSWVRTSGNTDTQYF. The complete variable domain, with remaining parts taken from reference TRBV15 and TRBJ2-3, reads DAMVIQNPRYQVTQFGKPVTLSCSQTLNHNVMYWYQQKSSQAPKLLFHYYDKDFNNEADTPDNFQSRRPNTSFCFLDIRSPGLGDTAMYLCATSWVRTSGNTDTQYFGPGTRLTVL.

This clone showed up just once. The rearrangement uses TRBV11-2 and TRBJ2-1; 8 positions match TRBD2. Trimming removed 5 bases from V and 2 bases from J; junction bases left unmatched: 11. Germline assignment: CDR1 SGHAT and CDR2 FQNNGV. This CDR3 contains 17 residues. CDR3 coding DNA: TGTGCCAGCAGCCTCAGGGTTGGCGGGAGGACCTACAATGAGCAGTTCTTC. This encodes CASSLRVGGRTYNEQFF.

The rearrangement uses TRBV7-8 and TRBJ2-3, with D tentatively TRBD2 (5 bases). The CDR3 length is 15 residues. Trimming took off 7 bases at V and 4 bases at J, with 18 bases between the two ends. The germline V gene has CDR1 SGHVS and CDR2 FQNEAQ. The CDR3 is CASNSGLRAPDTQYF. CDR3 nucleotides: TGTGCCAGCAACTCGGGCCTGAGGGCCCCAGATACGCAGTATTTT.

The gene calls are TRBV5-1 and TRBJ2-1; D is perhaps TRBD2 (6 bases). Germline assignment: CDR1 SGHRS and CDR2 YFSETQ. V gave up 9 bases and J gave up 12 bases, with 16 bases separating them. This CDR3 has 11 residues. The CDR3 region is CATKGGEAQFF. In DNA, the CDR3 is TGCGCCACGAAGGGTGGGGAGGCGCAGTTCTTC. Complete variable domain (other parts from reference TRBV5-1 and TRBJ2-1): KAGVTQTPRYLIKTRGQQVTLSCSPISGHRSVSWYQQTPGQGLQFLFEYFSETQRNKGNFPGRFSGRQFSNSRSEMNVSTLELGDSALYLCATKGGEAQFFGPGTRLTVL.

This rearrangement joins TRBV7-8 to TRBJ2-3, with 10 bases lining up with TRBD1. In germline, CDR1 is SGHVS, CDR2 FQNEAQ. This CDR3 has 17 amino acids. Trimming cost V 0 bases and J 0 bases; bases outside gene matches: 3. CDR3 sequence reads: CASSLAPGQGSTDTQYF. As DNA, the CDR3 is TGTGCCAGCAGCTTAGCCCCGGGACAGGGGAGCACAGATACGCAGTATTTT.

The CDR3 here is CASRPGANTGELFF. The CDR3 DNA sequence: TGCGCCAGCAGGCCCGGCGCGAACACCGGGGAGCTGTTTTTT. The chain links TRBV4-1 to TRBJ2-2; D uncertain. The CDR3 covers 14 residues. Trimming left V 6 bases short and J 0 bases short, with 8 bases between. Germline V gene lookup returns CDR1 MGHRA and CDR2 YSYEKL.